The clone carrying this T cell receptor beta chain came up a few times. These data are taken from a study of long-term antiretroviral therapy in people with HIV. The immunoSEQ assay was v3.0, run at survey level. Assay: immunoSEQ multiplex PCR; the TCRdb copy retains only in-frame clones and omits some. This repertoire shows about 33,000 clones, about 80% found once; its top ten account for about 7%. The receptor was isolated from a woman aged 50 to 60 with HIV. The sample consisted of unsorted PBMCs, taken 2 years after starting antiretroviral therapy.

The chain's CDR3 is CASSATYNEQFF. In DNA form, the CDR3 reads TGTGCCAGCAGTGCGACTTACAATGAGCAGTTCTTC. The chain uses TRBV27 and TRBJ2-1; D is ambiguous. CDR3 length: 12 residues. The germline gives CDR1 MNHEY, CDR2 SMNVEV (reference sequence). V lost 5 bases to trimming and J lost 4 bases, with 6 bases between them.